The 23 T cell receptor beta chains below all came from one sample that was sequenced in a study of post-analysis software for immune sequencing data. The study, taken as a whole, reports: When patients were compared with controls, 4 or 5 TRBV segments were more frequent, TRBV5-6, TRBV5-1 and TRBV20-1 among them.

Unique molecular identifiers had been added to the TCR beta cDNA libraries. TCRdb re-analysed the PCR reads in MiXCR, keeping a single row per CDR3 protein. This table holds some 890,000 distinct CDR3 sequences, roughly half found once. The antigens these receptors bind are not known. Sequencing input: blood. The receptors stem from a girl aged 5-17 years with multiple sclerosis.

Only a few counts were recorded for this clonotype. The chain is built from TRBV6-5 and TRBJ1-6; D gene uncertain. The CDR3 is 17 amino acids. V lost 0 bases and J 0 bases, leaving 9 bases between the germline ends. Germline CDR1 reads MNHEY; CDR2 reads SVGAGI. The CDR3 spells CASSYSTGYSYNSPLHF. CDR3 in DNA: TGTGCCAGCAGTTACTCTACGGGCTACTCCTATAATTCACCCCTCCACTTT.

This clonotype was detected a few times. The chain combines TRBV7-9 with TRBJ2-5, with 7 bases matching TRBD1. The CDR3 sequence is 13 residues long. Germline V gene sequence: CDR1 SEHNR, CDR2 FQNEAQ (reference sequence). V lost 4 bases, J lost 3 bases, and 2 bases stayed unmatched. The CDR3, as DNA: TGTGCCAGCAGCTCGACAGGGAAAGAGACCCAGTACTTC. Protein sequence: CASSSTGKETQYF.

The chain couples TRBV5-1 to TRBJ2-7; D perhaps matches TRBD2 (6 bases). Trimming took off 5 bases at V and 4 bases at J, with 13 bases between the two ends. This CDR3 has 13 residues. Looked up from germline, CDR1 is SGHRS and CDR2 is YFSETQ. This CDR3 reads CASREGSRYEQYF. The CDR3 coding sequence is TGCGCCAGCAGGGAGGGGAGTCGGTACGAGCAGTACTTC.

The chain couples TRBV4-1 to TRBJ2-7, with 7 bases aligning to TRBD1. Germline trimming cut 2 bases from V and 3 bases from J; bases unmatched to any gene: 4. The CDR3 runs 14 residues. The germline V gene encodes CDR1 MGHRA and CDR2 YSYEKL. CDR3: CASSQRDSDYEQYF. The CDR3 nucleotides are TGCGCCAGCAGCCAAAGGGACAGCGACTACGAGCAGTACTTC.

This clonotype has more than one count but fewer than ten. The genes are TRBV20-1 and TRBJ2-7; 8 bases line up with TRBD2. The CDR3 is 15 residues long. Germline trimming cut 6 bases from V and 9 bases from J; bases unmatched to any gene: 19. CDR1 is DFQATT and CDR2 is SNEGSKA in the germline V gene (reference sequence). CDR3 protein: CSATERTSGATGQYF. In DNA, the CDR3 is TGCAGTGCCACAGAGCGAACTAGCGGTGCTACGGGGCAGTACTTC.

This clonotype was detected only once. V and J are TRBV2 and TRBJ2-1; TRBD2 might be the D (5 bases). The CDR3 runs to 12 residues. V gave up 4 bases and J gave up 7 bases, with 8 bases separating them. Germline CDR1 reads SNHLY; CDR2 reads FYNNEI. The DNA for the CDR3 is TGTGCCAGCAGTGGAGAGCGGAATGAGCAGTTCTTC. Its translation is CASSGERNEQFF.

This clonotype was detected once. The chain joins TRBV7-8 to TRBJ2-7; D perhaps matches TRBD2 (6 bases). Germline lookup yields CDR1 SGHVS and CDR2 FQNEAQ. The length of the CDR3 is 14 residues. V was cut by 3 bases and J by 3 bases, with 12 bases left in between. CDR3 bases: TGTGCCAGCAGCTTCGCCCTAGCGCACTACGAGCAGTACTTC. It yields the protein CASSFALAHYEQYF. Filled out from reference TRBV7-8 and TRBJ2-7, the complete variable domain reads GAGVSQSPRYKVAKRGQDVALRCDPISGHVSLFWYQQALGQGPEFLTYFQNEAQLDKSGLPSDRFFAERPEGSVSTLKIQRTQQEDSAVYLCASSFALAHYEQYFGPGTRLTVT.

This clonotype has only a few counts. The chain recombines TRBV3-1 with TRBJ2-5; 7 nucleotides agree with TRBD2. The CDR3 extends over 13 amino acids. V shed 6 bases and J 3 bases; nucleotides not matched to a gene: 4. Looked up from germline, CDR1 is LGHDT and CDR2 is YNNKEL (reference sequence). The CDR3 spells CASRPAGKETQYF. CDR3 DNA: TGTGCCAGCAGGCCAGCGGGAAAAGAGACCCAGTACTTC.

This clonotype was seen a handful of times. The chain couples TRBV6-5 to TRBJ2-3; D may be TRBD2 (5 bases). V was shortened by 2 bases and J by 1 base, with 13 bases between the two germline ends. CDR1 and CDR2 (germline): MNHEY, SVGAGI. This CDR3 is built from 16 residues. CDR3 loop: CASSYDSGFRTDTQYF. CDR3 nucleotides: TGTGCCAGCAGTTACGATTCGGGGTTTCGCACAGATACGCAGTATTTT.

The gene calls are TRBV3-1 and TRBJ2-3, with D possibly being TRBD2 (6 bases). CDR1 and CDR2 (germline): LGHDT, YNNKEL (reference sequence). The CDR3 extends over 18 amino acids. Trimming removed 3 bases from V and 6 bases from J, with 25 bases in between. The CDR3: CASSQAGTEELGWDTQYF. In DNA form, the CDR3 reads TGTGCCAGCAGCCAGGCCGGGACTGAAGAATTGGGGTGGGATACGCAGTATTTT.

The chain combines TRBV7-2 with TRBJ2-3, with 11 bases that match TRBD1. The germline CDR1 and CDR2 sequences are SGHTA and FQGNSA. The CDR3 contains 17 residues. V gave up 2 bases and J gave up 3 bases; unmatched junction bases: 7. The CDR3 here is CASSLPGTGGGTDTQYF. The DNA of the CDR3 is TGTGCCAGCAGCTTACCCGGGACAGGGGGTGGTACAGATACGCAGTATTTT.

In its sample, this clonotype was seen a few times. The chain recombines TRBV20-1 with TRBJ2-7; D is ambiguous. V lost 1 base and J lost 7, with 11 bases in between. Germline V CDR1 and CDR2: DFQATT, SNEGSKA (reference sequence). The CDR3 extends over 12 amino acids. The CDR3 spells CSARGNPWEQYF. DNA for the CDR3: TGCAGTGCTAGAGGGAACCCGTGGGAGCAGTACTTC.

V is TRBV12-3 or TRBV12-4 and J is TRBJ2-2; 13 bases map to TRBD2. The length of the CDR3 is 17 residues. Trimming at V came to 4 bases and at J to 5 bases, leaving 7 bases not matched to a gene. CDR3 protein: CASSSLGLAGATGELFF. The CDR3, as DNA: TGTGCCAGCAGTTCCCTTGGACTAGCGGGGGCGACCGGGGAGCTGTTTTTT.

The chain has TRBV20-1 and TRBJ2-3; 8 bases line up with TRBD2. CDR3 length: 17 residues. Germline assignment: CDR1 DFQATT and CDR2 SNEGSKA (reference sequence). The V and J ends lost 2 bases and 1 base, in that order; junction bases with no gene match: 11. The CDR3 is CSARSSRAGDGTDTQYF. The CDR3 coding sequence is TGCAGTGCTAGATCCTCCAGAGCGGGAGATGGCACAGATACGCAGTATTTT.

This clonotype has a single count. The genes are TRBV3-1 and TRBJ1-2; TRBD1 is a possible D gene (5 bases). This CDR3 has 13 amino acids. Germline CDR1 is LGHDT and CDR2 is YNNKEL (reference sequence). The V end was cut by 6 bases, the J end by 8 bases, with 16 bases between. CDR3 sequence: CASSRGDAQGYTF. CDR3 in DNA: TGTGCCAGCAGTCGGGGGGACGCTCAAGGCTACACCTTC.

The chain has TRBV4-3 and TRBJ2-5; D may be TRBD2 (5 bases). Near its end, the DNA agrees better with TRBJ2-7, so the J call may be wrong. The CDR3 length is 15 residues. The V gene's germline CDR1 is LGHNA and CDR2 YSLEER. This CDR3 is CASSQDRASSDEQYF. In nucleotides, the CDR3 is TGCGCCAGCAGCCAAGATCGGGCAAGTAGCGACGAGCAGTACTTC.

Comment on this clonotype: One end of the junction does not line up with germline, which may come from a read error. This chain uses TRBV6-6 with TRBJ2-2, with 12 bases aligning to TRBD2. The CDR3 is 16 amino acids. Germline CDR1 reads MNHNY; CDR2 reads SVGAGI (reference sequence). CDR3 sequence reads: CASSPGLAGFPGELFF. The CDR3 DNA reads as TGTGCCAGCAGTCCGGGACTAGCGGGTTTCCCCGGGGAGCTGTTTTTC.

This clonotype was seen only a few times. The V call is TRBV20-1, the J call TRBJ1-1; the match to TRBD1 covers 8 bases. The junction had 5 bases not matched to a gene; V was cut back by 6 bases and J by 11 bases. Germline CDR1 is DFQATT and CDR2 is SNEGSKA (reference sequence). The CDR3 consists of 10 residues. CDR3 sequence: CSAIDRGAFF. DNA of the CDR3: TGCAGTGCCATAGACAGGGGTGCTTTCTTT.

This clonotype was observed a handful of times. The genes are TRBV27 and TRBJ2-5, with D tentatively TRBD1 (6 bases). CDR3 length: 14 residues. CDR1 is MNHEY, CDR2 SMNVEV, per germline (reference sequence). The V end was cut by 1 base, the J end by 3 bases, with 9 bases between. The CDR3 protein is CASSLFGQKETQYF. In DNA, the CDR3 is TGTGCCAGCAGTTTATTCGGACAGAAAGAGACCCAGTACTTC.

V gene TRBV5-1 combines with J gene TRBJ2-2; 9 nucleotides line up with TRBD1. The CDR3 is made up of 14 amino acids. Germline assignment: CDR1 SGHRS and CDR2 YFSETQ. V gave up 5 bases and J gave up 4 bases; unmatched junction bases: 3. The CDR3 DNA follows: TGCGCCAGCAGTCGGGACAGGGTCACCGGGGAGCTGTTTTTT. This sequence encodes CASSRDRVTGELFF.

The chain joins TRBV12-3 or TRBV12-4 to TRBJ2-7; D remains unclear. Between the trimmed V and J ends, which lost 3 bases and 7 bases, there was a span of 7 bases. This CDR3 contains 11 residues. The CDR3 protein is CASSFLVEQYF. The DNA for the CDR3 is TGTGCCAGCAGTTTCCTGGTGGAGCAGTACTTC.

This clonotype turned up a few times. The V gene is TRBV29-1, the J gene TRBJ2-7; 7 bases line up with TRBD1. The length of the CDR3 is 13 residues. Trimming cost V 6 bases and J 5 bases; bases outside gene matches: 10. In germline, CDR1 is SQVTM, CDR2 ANQGSEA. The CDR3 sequence: CSVLEGQYHEQYF. CDR3 DNA: TGCAGCGTGTTAGAGGGACAGTACCACGAGCAGTACTTC.

This clonotype was found once. The chain recombines TRBV12-3 or TRBV12-4 with TRBJ1-2; possible D gene TRBD1, 6 bases. CDR3 length: 13 residues. Trimming pared 5 bases from V and 3 bases from J, leaving 10 bases between. The CDR3 region is CASSQQGHYGYTF. In DNA form, the CDR3 reads TGTGCCAGCAGTCAACAGGGACACTATGGCTACACCTTC.